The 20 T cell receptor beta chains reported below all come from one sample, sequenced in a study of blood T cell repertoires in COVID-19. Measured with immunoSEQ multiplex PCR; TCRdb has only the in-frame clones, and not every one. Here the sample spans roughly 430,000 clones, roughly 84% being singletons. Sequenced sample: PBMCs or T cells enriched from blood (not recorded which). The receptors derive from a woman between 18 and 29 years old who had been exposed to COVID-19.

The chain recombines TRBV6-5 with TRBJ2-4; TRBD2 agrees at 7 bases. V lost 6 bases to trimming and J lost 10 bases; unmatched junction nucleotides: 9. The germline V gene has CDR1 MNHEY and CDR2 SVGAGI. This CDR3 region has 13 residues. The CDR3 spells CASSPREDLIQYF. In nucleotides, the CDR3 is TGTGCCAGCAGCCCCCGGGAGGACCTGATTCAGTACTTC.

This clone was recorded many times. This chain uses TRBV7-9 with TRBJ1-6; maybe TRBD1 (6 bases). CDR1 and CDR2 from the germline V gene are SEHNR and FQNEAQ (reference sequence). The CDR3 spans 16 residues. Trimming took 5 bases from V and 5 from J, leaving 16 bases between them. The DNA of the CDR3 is TGTGCCAGCAGCCGCAGGGGAAATGAGGATAATTCACCCCTCCACTTT. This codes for CASSRRGNEDNSPLHF.

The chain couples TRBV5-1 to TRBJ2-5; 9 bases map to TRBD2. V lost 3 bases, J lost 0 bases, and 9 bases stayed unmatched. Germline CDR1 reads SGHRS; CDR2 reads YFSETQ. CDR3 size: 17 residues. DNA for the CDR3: TGCGCCAGCAGCTCTAGTCGTAGCGGGAGCAACCAAGAGACCCAGTACTTC. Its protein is CASSSSRSGSNQETQYF. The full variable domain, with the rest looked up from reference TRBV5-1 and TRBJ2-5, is KAGVTQTPRYLIKTRGQQVTLSCSPISGHRSVSWYQQTPGQGLQFLFEYFSETQRNKGNFPGRFSGRQFSNSRSEMNVSTLELGDSALYLCASSSSRSGSNQETQYFGPGTRLLVL.

Written as DNA, the CDR3 is TGCGCCAGCAGCCATCGTGGTCGGGCGGGAAGCTATGGCTACACCTTC. It translates to CASSHRGRAGSYGYTF. The J gene is TRBJ1-2, the V gene TRBV4-3; D not certain. Germline V gene lookup returns CDR1 LGHNA and CDR2 YSLEER. The CDR3 extends over 16 amino acids. V shed 3 bases and J shed 4 bases, with 18 bases lying between them.

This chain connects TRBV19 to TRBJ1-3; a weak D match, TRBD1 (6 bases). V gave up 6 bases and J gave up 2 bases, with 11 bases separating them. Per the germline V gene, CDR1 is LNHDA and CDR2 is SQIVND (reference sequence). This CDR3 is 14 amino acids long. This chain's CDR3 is CASSRQVAGNTIYF. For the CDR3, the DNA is TGTGCCAGTAGCCGACAGGTGGCTGGAAACACCATATATTTT. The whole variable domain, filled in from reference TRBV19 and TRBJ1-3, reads DGGITQSPKYLFRKEGQNVTLSCEQNLNHDAMYWYRQDPGQGLRLIYYSQIVNDFQKGDIAEGYSVSREKKESFPLTVTSAQKNPTAFYLCASSRQVAGNTIYFGEGSWLTVV.

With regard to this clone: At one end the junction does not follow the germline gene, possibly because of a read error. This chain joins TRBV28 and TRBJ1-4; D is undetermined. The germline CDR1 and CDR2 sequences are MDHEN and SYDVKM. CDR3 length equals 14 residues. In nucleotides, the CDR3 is TGTGCCAGCAGTGAACTAAACCCTAAAGAAAAACTGTTTTTT. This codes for CASSELNPKEKLFF.

The CDR3 sequence is CASRRTGPVEKLFF. The CDR3 bases are TGTGCCAGCAGGCGGACAGGGCCCGTTGAAAAACTGTTTTTT. V usage is TRBV13 and J usage is TRBJ1-4, with 8 bases aligning to TRBD1. CDR3 length: 14 amino acids. Germline assignment: CDR1 PRHDT and CDR2 FYEKMQ (reference sequence). V dropped 6 bases and J dropped 7; count of bases not matched to a gene: 7.

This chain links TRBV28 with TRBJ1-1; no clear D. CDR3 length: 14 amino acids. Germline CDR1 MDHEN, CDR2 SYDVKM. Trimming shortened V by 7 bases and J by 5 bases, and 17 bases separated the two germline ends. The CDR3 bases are TGTGCCAGCAAACCGTCTCGGGGTTTTACTGAAGCTTTCTTT. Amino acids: CASKPSRGFTEAFF.

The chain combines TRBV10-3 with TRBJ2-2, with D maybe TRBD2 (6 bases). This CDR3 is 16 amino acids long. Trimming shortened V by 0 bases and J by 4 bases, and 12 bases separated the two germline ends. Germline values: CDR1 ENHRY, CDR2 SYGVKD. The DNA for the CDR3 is TGTGCCATCAGTGAGTCTGGGGGGATCGGCACCGGGGAGCTGTTTTTT. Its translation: CAISESGGIGTGELFF.

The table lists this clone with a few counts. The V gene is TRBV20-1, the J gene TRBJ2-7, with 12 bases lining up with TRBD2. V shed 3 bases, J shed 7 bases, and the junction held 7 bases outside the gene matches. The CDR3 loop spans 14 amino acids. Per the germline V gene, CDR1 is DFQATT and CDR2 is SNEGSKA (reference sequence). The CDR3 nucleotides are TGCAGTGCTAGTGGGCCTAGCGGGAGGGGGGAGCAGTACTTC. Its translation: CSASGPSGRGEQYF.

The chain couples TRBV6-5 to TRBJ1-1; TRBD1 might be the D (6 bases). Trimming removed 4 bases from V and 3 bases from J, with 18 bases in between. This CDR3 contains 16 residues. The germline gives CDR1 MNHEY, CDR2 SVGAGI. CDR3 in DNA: TGTGCCAGCAGTTCCGCCGGGGGGCTGGGGTACACTGAAGCTTTCTTT. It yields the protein CASSSAGGLGYTEAFF.

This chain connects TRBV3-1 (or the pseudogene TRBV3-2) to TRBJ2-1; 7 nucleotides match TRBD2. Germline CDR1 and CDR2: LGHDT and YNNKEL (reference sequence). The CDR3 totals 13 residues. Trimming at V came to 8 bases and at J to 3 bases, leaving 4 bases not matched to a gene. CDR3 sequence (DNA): TGTGCCAGCGCTAGCGGACTCTACAATGAGCAGTTCTTC. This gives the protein CASASGLYNEQFF.

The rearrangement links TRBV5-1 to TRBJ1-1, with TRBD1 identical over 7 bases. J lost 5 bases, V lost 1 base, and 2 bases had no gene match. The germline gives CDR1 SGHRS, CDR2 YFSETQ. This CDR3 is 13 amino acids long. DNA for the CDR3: TGCGCCAGCAGCTTGCAGACAGGGACTGAAGCTTTCTTT. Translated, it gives CASSLQTGTEAFF. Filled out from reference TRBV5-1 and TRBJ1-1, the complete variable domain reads KAGVTQTPRYLIKTRGQQVTLSCSPISGHRSVSWYQQTPGQGLQFLFEYFSETQRNKGNFPGRFSGRQFSNSRSEMNVSTLELGDSALYLCASSLQTGTEAFFGQGTRLTVV.

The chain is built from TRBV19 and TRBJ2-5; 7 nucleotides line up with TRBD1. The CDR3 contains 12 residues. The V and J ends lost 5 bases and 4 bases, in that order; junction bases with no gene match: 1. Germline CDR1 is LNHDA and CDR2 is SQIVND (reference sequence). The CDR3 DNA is TGTGCCAGTAGTCCAGGGGGAGAGACCCAGTACTTC. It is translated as CASSPGGETQYF.

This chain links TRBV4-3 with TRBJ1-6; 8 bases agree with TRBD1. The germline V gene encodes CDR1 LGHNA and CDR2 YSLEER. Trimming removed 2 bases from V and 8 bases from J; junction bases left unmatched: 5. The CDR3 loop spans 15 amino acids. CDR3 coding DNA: TGCGCCAGCAGCCAACTAGACAGGGGCGATTCACCCCTCCACTTT. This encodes CASSQLDRGDSPLHF.

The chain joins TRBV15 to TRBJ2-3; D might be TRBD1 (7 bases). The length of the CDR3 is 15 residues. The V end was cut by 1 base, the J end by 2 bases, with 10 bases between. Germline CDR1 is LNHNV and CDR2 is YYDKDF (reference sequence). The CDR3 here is CATSRAGGTTDTQYF. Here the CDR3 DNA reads TGTGCCACCAGCAGAGCAGGGGGGACCACAGATACGCAGTATTTT. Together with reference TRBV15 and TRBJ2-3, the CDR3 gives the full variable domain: DAMVIQNPRYQVTQFGKPVTLSCSQTLNHNVMYWYQQKSSQAPKLLFHYYDKDFNNEADTPDNFQSRRPNTSFCFLDIRSPGLGDTAMYLCATSRAGGTTDTQYFGPGTRLTVL.

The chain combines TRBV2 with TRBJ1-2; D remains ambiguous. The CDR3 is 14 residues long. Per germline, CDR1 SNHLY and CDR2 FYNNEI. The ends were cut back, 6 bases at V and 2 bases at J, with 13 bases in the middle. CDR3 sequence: CASRPRTGNYGYTF. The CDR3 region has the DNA TGTGCCAGCAGGCCCCGGACGGGAAACTATGGCTACACCTTC.

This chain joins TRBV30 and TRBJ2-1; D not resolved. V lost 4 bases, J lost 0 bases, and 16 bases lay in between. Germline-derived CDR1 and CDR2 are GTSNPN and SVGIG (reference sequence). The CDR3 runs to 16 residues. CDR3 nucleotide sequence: TGTGCCTGGATCCCCGGGTCCTCGAGCTCCTACAATGAGCAGTTCTTC. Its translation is CAWIPGSSSSYNEQFF.

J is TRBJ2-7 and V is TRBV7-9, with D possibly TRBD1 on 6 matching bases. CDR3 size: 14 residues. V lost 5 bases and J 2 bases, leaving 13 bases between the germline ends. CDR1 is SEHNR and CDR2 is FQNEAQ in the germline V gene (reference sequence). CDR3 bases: TGTGCCAGCAGCACCTCGGACAGACCCTACGAGCAGTACTTC. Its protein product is CASSTSDRPYEQYF.

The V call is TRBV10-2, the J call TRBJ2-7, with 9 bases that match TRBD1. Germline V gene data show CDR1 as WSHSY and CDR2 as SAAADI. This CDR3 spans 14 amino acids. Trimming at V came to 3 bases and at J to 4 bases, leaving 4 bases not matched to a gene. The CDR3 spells CASSENRGPYEQYF. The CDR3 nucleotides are TGCGCCAGCAGTGAAAACAGGGGGCCTTACGAGCAGTACTTC.